Listed below are T cell receptor beta chains from one sample, sequenced in a study of cytomegalovirus exposure and HLA in healthy donors. Sequencing used immunoSEQ multiplex PCR; TCRdb keeps in-frame clones, though not all of them. The sample yields about 200,000 clones, 70% to 80% seen once. The sample consisted of PBMCs. Receptors were obtained from a girl under 18 in good health and CMV-seropositive. Each CDR3 is given with its conserved first and last residue. D genes are given only for firm matches. Size values are once, few and many counts, or a class for expanded clones, and some rows have none.

>TRBJ2-3|NA|14|TRBD2|TRBV5-4
TGTGCCGTCGGACTAGCGGGGGCCCCAGATACGCAGTATTTT
CAVGLAGAPDTQYF
>TRBJ2-7|NA|14|TRBD1|TRBV29-1
TGCAGCGGGATAGGACAGGGGAGCTCCTACGAGCAGTACTTC
CSGIGQGSSYEQYF
>TRBJ2-1|NA|14|NA|TRBV5-4
TGTGCCAGCCGGCCCGAGGTGTCCTACAATGAGCAGTTCTTC
CASRPEVSYNEQFF
>TRBJ1-6|NA|16|TRBD1|TRBV5-1
TGCGCCAGCAGCTTGGGACAGGGCTCCTATAATTCACCCCTCCACTTT
CASSLGQGSYNSPLHF
>TRBJ2-7|NA|13|TRBD1|TRBV6-1
TGTGCCAGCCGACAGGGCCCGAACTACGAGCAGTACTTC
CASRQGPNYEQYF
>TRBJ2-5|NA|14|NA|TRBV4-3
TGCGCCAGCAGCCTACGTGGACAGCTGGAGACCCAGTACTTC
CASSLRGQLETQYF
>TRBJ2-3|NA|16|TRBD2|TRBV4-1
TGCGCCAGCAGCCAAGACGCGGGGGGTGTGGCAGATACGCAGTATTTT
CASSQDAGGVADTQYF
>TRBJ2-1|NA|14|NA|TRBV7-2
TGTGCCAGCAGCCCTCGACTAGACTACAATGAGCAGTTCTTC
CASSPRLDYNEQFF
>TRBJ2-7|NA|14|NA|TRBV9
TGTGCCAGCAGCCCCACCGGGAGCCACTACGAGCAGTACTTC
CASSPTGSHYEQYF
>TRBJ2-7|once|12|NA|TRBV4-1
TGCGCCAGCGCGTCGGGGTCGAATGAGCAGTACTTC
CASASGSNEQYF
>TRBJ2-5|NA|14|NA|TRBV4-1
TGCGCCAGCAGCAATCCAGCACAGGGTTTGGCCCAGTACTTC
CASSNPAQGLAQYF
>TRBJ2-1|few|15|NA|TRBV6-5
TGTGCCAGCAGTTACTCTACGGACAGCTACAATGAGCAGTTCTTC
CASSYSTDSYNEQFF
>TRBJ1-2|NA|14|TRBD1|TRBV29-1
TGCAGCGTTGTGGTAGGGGGCGAGGCCTATGGCTACACCTTC
CSVVVGGEAYGYTF
>TRBJ2-1|NA|14|TRBD2|TRBV2
TGTGCCAGCTTCGAAACTGGGGGAGGGAATGAGCAGTTCTTC
CASFETGGGNEQFF
>TRBJ2-1|NA|16|TRBD1|TRBV9
TGTGCCAGCAGCGTAGAGGGACAGGGCCCCCCCAATGAGCAGTTCTTC
CASSVEGQGPPNEQFF
>TRBJ2-5|NA|17|TRBD2|TRBV5-1
TGCGCCAGCAGCCCGGGACTAGCGGGGGGGCCGGGGGAGACCCAGTACTTC
CASSPGLAGGPGETQYF
>TRBJ1-4|NA|13|NA|TRBV5-1
TGCGCCAGCAGCTTAGAGGTTGGCGAAAAACTGTTTTTT
CASSLEVGEKLFF
>TRBJ2-5|NA|15|TRBD1|TRBV7-7
TGTGCCAGCAGCTTAGGGGACAGGGGGCCAGAGACCCAGTACTTC
CASSLGDRGPETQYF
>TRBJ1-6|NA|13|TRBD1|TRBV27
TGTGCCAGCAGACAGGGGTCTTATTCACCCCTCCACTTT
CASRQGSYSPLHF
>TRBJ1-5|NA|14|TRBD1|TRBV2
TGTGCCAGCAGCTCAGGGACAGATTATCAGCCCCAGCATTTT
CASSSGTDYQPQHF